A selection of T cell receptor beta chains follows, all from one sample in a study of metastatic and nonmetastatic thyroid tumors. TCRdb reanalyzed the PCR reads via MiXCR. This sample has about 40,000 clones, with 17% found just once. The sequenced sample was tumor tissue. These receptors all come from a female donor with papillary thyroid cancer or a benign thyroid nodule (not recorded which). Some clones in this sample may be carry-over from other donors' samples. Both conserved end residues are part of each CDR3. D genes are given only for firm matches. Only part of the rows carry a size: once, few, many, or a class if the clone is expanded.

d_call	clone_size	j_call	v_call	cdr3_aa	cdr3_nt
TRBD2	many	TRBJ2-1	TRBV2	CASERELAVNEQFF	TGTGCCAGCGAGCGGGAGTTGGCTGTCAATGAGCAGTTCTTC
TRBD1	.	TRBJ2-7	TRBV20-1	CSAHSGTEFYEQYF	TGCAGTGCCCACTCCGGGACAGAGTTCTACGAGCAGTACTTC
.	many	TRBJ2-3	TRBV9	CASSVGWDGTYTDTQYF	TGTGCCAGCAGCGTAGGGTGGGACGGGACGTACACAGATACGCAGTATTTT
TRBD2	many	TRBJ2-3	TRBV10-3	CAISGSQSDTQYF	TGTGCCATTAGCGGGAGTCAATCAGATACGCAGTATTTT
.	many	TRBJ2-7	TRBV20-1	CSARDMNPNPVYSFEQYF	TGCAGTGCTAGGGACATGAATCCAAACCCGGTCTACTCTTTCGAGCAGTACTTC
.	.	TRBJ2-3	TRBV7-3	CASSFGGGRTDTQYF	TGTGCCAGCAGCTTCGGAGGGGGCCGGACAGATACGCAGTATTTT
.	few	TRBJ1-5	TRBV6-1	CASSEMSGVGNQPQHF	TGTGCCAGCAGTGAGATGTCTGGCGTTGGGAATCAGCCCCAGCATTTT
.	few	TRBJ1-2	TRBV6-4	CASTMGDFPELSLCGYTF	TGTGCCAGCACGATGGGGGACTTTCCGGAGCTTTCGCTGTGTGGCTACACCTTC
.	many	TRBJ1-2	TRBV6-1	CAPRGRAFGANYGYTF	TGTGCCCCCAGGGGCAGGGCCTTTGGGGCTAACTATGGCTACACCTTC
.	many	TRBJ2-5	TRBV6-1	CASSQRSVETQYF	TGTGCCAGCAGCCAACGGAGTGTGGAGACCCAGTACTTC
.	many	TRBJ1-4	TRBV2	CASSEVRWTNEKLFF	TGTGCCAGCAGTGAAGTTCGGTGGACTAATGAAAAACTGTTTTTT
.	many	TRBJ2-5	TRBV5-6	CASSLKRLYQETQYF	TGTGCCAGCAGCTTGAAACGTCTGTACCAAGAGACCCAGTACTTC
.	.	TRBJ1-5	TRBV6-2/TRBV6-3	CASSFAIGDPNQPQHF	TGTGCCAGCAGTTTCGCAATAGGGGACCCTAATCAGCCCCAGCATTTT
TRBD1	many	TRBJ2-1	TRBV6-2/TRBV6-3	CASSYGTGTGFNEQFF	TGTGCCAGCAGTTACGGGACGGGGACAGGGTTTAATGAGCAGTTCTTC
TRBD1	many	TRBJ1-1	TRBV7-9	CASSFTGGWNTEAFF	TGTGCCAGCAGCTTCACAGGGGGATGGAACACTGAAGCTTTCTTT
.	few	TRBJ1-2	TRBV6-2/TRBV6-3	CASSYPNPGTGTYGYTF	TGTGCCAGCAGTTATCCCAATCCAGGAACGGGGACATATGGCTACACCTTC
.	many	TRBJ2-7	TRBV27	CASSFFRVYEQYF	TGTGCCAGCAGTTTTTTCAGGGTCTACGAGCAGTACTTC
.	.	TRBJ2-7	TRBV15	CAASRRRGASYEQYF	TGTGCCGCCAGCAGGAGACGGGGGGCATCTTACGAGCAGTACTTC
.	many	TRBJ1-1	TRBV5-1	CASSLTAGGTEAFF	TGCGCCAGCAGCTTGACCGCGGGGGGCACTGAAGCTTTCTTT
.	.	TRBJ2-2	TRBV5-1	CASSLAGATVDLFF	TGCGCCAGCAGCTTGGCAGGGGCCACCGTGGATCTGTTTTTT
.	many	TRBJ1-1	TRBV18	CASSPNSGNMNTEAFF	TGTGCCAGCTCCCCGAACTCCGGGAACATGAACACTGAAGCTTTCTTT
TRBD2	few	TRBJ2-1	TRBV7-8	CASSLGHPGTSGGSAYNEQFF	TGTGCCAGCAGCCTAGGGCACCCTGGGACTAGCGGGGGTTCGGCCTACAATGAGCAGTTCTTC
.	few	TRBJ2-6	TRBV6-1	CASSPGADGANVLTF	TGTGCCAGCAGCCCTGGGGCAGATGGGGCCAACGTCCTGACTTTC
.	.	TRBJ1-1	TRBV12-3/TRBV12-4	CASSPRDGGRGTEAFF	TGTGCCAGCAGTCCTCGGGACGGGGGCCGCGGGACTGAAGCTTTCTTT
TRBD2	many	TRBJ2-5	TRBV30	CAWSVPGLEETQYF	TGTGCCTGGAGTGTTCCGGGACTAGAAGAGACCCAGTACTTC
.	many	TRBJ1-1	TRBV6-1	CASSSGGISTEAFF	TGTGCCAGCAGTTCGGGGGGCATTTCCACTGAAGCTTTCTTT
.	many	TRBJ2-7	TRBV19	CASSILQGGEQYF	TGTGCCAGTAGTATTTTACAGGGAGGCGAGCAGTACTTC
.	many	TRBJ2-7	TRBV4-3	CASSQYSTYEQYF	TGCGCCAGCAGCCAATATAGTACCTACGAGCAGTACTTC
.	many	TRBJ1-1	TRBV11-2	CASSLVVGWGDTEAFF	TGTGCCAGCAGCTTAGTGGTGGGATGGGGGGACACTGAAGCTTTCTTT
.	many	TRBJ2-1	TRBV20-1	CSARGLSYNEQFF	TGCAGTGCTAGAGGGTTATCCTACAATGAGCAGTTCTTC
.	many	TRBJ1-1	TRBV7-9	CASSLGRVTEAFF	TGTGCCAGCAGCTTAGGCAGGGTAACTGAAGCTTTCTTT
.	many	TRBJ1-6	TRBV27	CASSPRQSSYNSPLHF	TGTGCCAGCAGCCCCCGACAGAGCTCCTATAATTCACCCCTCCACTTT
TRBD1	many	TRBJ2-7	TRBV11-2	CASSWSRDSTYEQYF	TGTGCCAGCAGCTGGAGCCGGGACAGTACCTACGAGCAGTACTTC
.	many	TRBJ2-5	TRBV18	CASSSGLGETQYF	TGTGCCAGCTCATCGGGACTGGGGGAGACCCAGTACTTC
TRBD2	many	TRBJ2-2	TRBV20-1	CSAIAGEGTGELFF	TGCAGTGCTATAGCGGGAGAGGGCACCGGGGAGCTGTTTTTT
.	many	TRBJ1-2	TRBV3-1	CASSLQPWRTNYGYTF	TGTGCCAGCAGCCTACAACCATGGAGGACGAACTATGGCTACACCTTC
TRBD1	many	TRBJ1-3	TRBV18	CASSPMGQGHSGNTIYF	TGTGCCAGCTCACCGATGGGACAGGGTCATTCTGGAAACACCATATATTTT
.	many	TRBJ2-1	TRBV9	CASSVALASYNEQFF	TGTGCCAGCAGCGTAGCCCTAGCTTCCTACAATGAGCAGTTCTTC
TRBD1	many	TRBJ1-1	TRBV12-3/TRBV12-4	CASSPGGAVEAFF	TGTGCCAGCTCCCCAGGGGGGGCGGTAGAAGCTTTCTTT
.	many	TRBJ1-1	TRBV10-3	CAISVGGGSTEAFF	TGTGCCATCAGTGTAGGGGGAGGGAGCACTGAAGCTTTCTTT
TRBD1	.	TRBJ2-7	TRBV20-1	CSARPPGQGPYEQYF	TGCAGTGCTAGACCCCCGGGACAGGGGCCCTACGAGCAGTACTTC
.	many	TRBJ1-1	TRBV6-1	CASSSGLMNTEAFF	TGTGCCAGCAGCTCAGGACTGATGAACACTGAAGCTTTCTTT
.	many	TRBJ1-2	TRBV2	CASKASGYYGYTF	TGTGCCAGCAAAGCCTCGGGATACTATGGCTACACCTTC
TRBD1	many	TRBJ1-5	TRBV20-1	CSASGGQGQRSGNQPQHF	TGCAGTGCCTCTGGGGGACAGGGCCAGCGAAGCGGCAATCAGCCCCAGCATTTT
.	many	TRBJ2-7	TRBV6-2/TRBV6-3	CARGLLRLNNGEQYF	TGTGCCAGGGGGCTCTTGCGACTGAACAATGGTGAGCAGTACTTC
.	.	TRBJ2-7	TRBV7-8	CASSTHAGKTFYEQYF	TGTGCCAGCAGCACCCACGCGGGTAAAACATTTTACGAGCAGTACTTC
TRBD1	many	TRBJ1-5	TRBV12-3/TRBV12-4	CASSSGGGLNQPQHF	TGTGCCAGCAGCTCAGGGGGCGGGCTGAATCAGCCCCAGCATTTT
.	many	TRBJ1-2	TRBV30	CAWSVLSGTGNGYTF	TGTGCCTGGAGTGTACTTAGCGGGACGGGGAATGGCTACACCTTC
.	.	TRBJ2-7	TRBV12-3/TRBV12-4	CASSLRAEGSYEQYF	TGTGCCAGCAGTTTGAGGGCGGAGGGAAGCTACGAGCAGTACTTC
.	once	TRBJ2-1	TRBV6-9	CASTVADYRERRSYNEQFF	TGTGCCAGCACCGTCGCGGACTATCGGGAGCGACGCTCCTACAATGAGCAGTTCTTC
.	many	TRBJ2-1	TRBV5-1	CASNWDGGGSLYEQFF	TGCGCCAGCAATTGGGATGGGGGCGGGAGTCTTTATGAGCAGTTCTTC
.	many	TRBJ2-2	TRBV11-1	CASSRGLRALTGELFF	TGTGCCAGCAGCCGTGGGTTAAGGGCCCTCACCGGGGAGCTGTTTTTT
TRBD2	many	TRBJ2-7	TRBV20-1	CSARGLAGDYEQYF	TGCAGTGCTAGGGGACTAGCGGGAGATTACGAGCAGTACTTC
.	many	TRBJ1-1	TRBV5-1	CASSLGGLGTEAFF	TGCGCCAGCAGCCTAGGGGGGTTGGGCACTGAAGCTTTCTTT
.	many	TRBJ2-7	TRBV12-3/TRBV12-4	CASNLQGRDYEQYF	TGTGCCAGCAATCTACAGGGTCGTGATTACGAGCAGTACTTC
.	medium-sized	TRBJ1-2	TRBV20-1	CSVPTSRGYGYTF	TGCAGTGTTCCGACCAGCCGGGGCTATGGCTACACCTTC
TRBD2	once	TRBJ2-2	TRBV20-1	CSARDLAGDTGELFF	TGCAGTGCTAGAGATCTAGCGGGAGACACCGGGGAGCTGTTTTTT
.	many	TRBJ1-1	TRBV5-5	CASSLRQAGNTEAFF	TGTGCCAGCAGCTTGCGACAGGCCGGGAACACTGAAGCTTTCTTT
TRBD1	few	TRBJ1-3	TRBV6-5	CASRRAWTGVSSGNTIYF	TGTGCCAGCAGGCGTGCCTGGACAGGGGTAAGCTCTGGAAACACCATATATTTT
.	many	TRBJ1-1	TRBV15	CATSRDSMNTEAFF	TGTGCCACCAGCAGGGACAGCATGAACACTGAAGCTTTCTTT